Detailed here is one T cell receptor beta chain. Its antigen target is currently unknown. The record has no base qualities; no much larger clone is one base away. This specimen belongs to a study of blood T cell repertoires in COVID-19 (TCRdb year 2020). For the wider study: Samples covering the acute and convalescent phases of COVID-19 were provided by collaborators in the United States, Italy and Spain. The prospective study material was composed of cDNA or gDNA derived from T cells, B-cell-depleted T cells, or PBMCs. Subjects who had been exposed to COVID-19, were actively infected with it, or had recovered from it provided the deeply sampled blood TCRbeta repertoires that made up the dataset. A freely available public database, intended as a resource for researchers studying the immune response to SARS-CoV-2, is where the repertoires were released. Samples came from the ongoing ImmuneRACE study (first 160 participants) plus 1,254 subjects from 6 global collaborators. Sample metadata almost always included a de-identified subject ID, COVID-19 status, age in years and sex. Where HLA class I and class II types were available, the types were taken from metadata supplied by the sample provider, not from assay-based typing. The investigation overall reported the following: Clinical and demographic metadata were provided uncurated, with the amount varying by source and participant.

The collaborating institutions used their own protocols to collect whole blood in K2EDTA tubes. For TCRbeta analysis, collaborator samples were shipped as frozen whole blood, as isolated PBMCs, or as DNA extracted from either sample type. TCRbeta CDR3 regions were amplified from genomic DNA by means of the immunoSEQ Assay, a bias-controlled multiplex PCR. In the original analysis: The number of nucleated cells in each sample was estimated from the amplification of reference gene primers within the assay. Sequence reads were collapsed and filtered to measure the absolute abundance of every unique TCRbeta CDR3 rearrangement. For each sample, productive Simpson clonality was calculated as the square root of Simpson's diversity index over productive rearrangements. Held by TCRdb, this immuneACCESS table contains in-frame sequences only and omits some clones. Under half of the omission traces to an unresolved V gene where checked; the cause of the rest is unknown. The V and J calls and clone size are taken from that table; D and trimming were inferred from the DNA. In all, the sample holds tens of thousands of clones, and nearly 90% of those were seen once. 2.9% of the sample is in the top ten clones.

V is pruned by 7 bases and J by 5 bases, leaving 3 bases of the junction without a gene match. Reading from cysteine to phenylalanine, the CDR3 counts 13 amino acids. Of all the DNA, just the CDR3 is kept, 39 bases in frame from base 1. CDR1 SGHNT and CDR2 YYREEE were looked up in the germline V gene (reference sequence). This chain is built from TRBV5-4 and TRBJ1-6; 7 junctional bases match TRBD1. Source material: peripheral blood. The TCR sequence derives from a woman over 75 with acute or convalescent COVID-19. The sequenced DNA is TGTGCCAGCGGACAGGAGAATAATTCACCCCTCCACTTT. Its translation reads: CASGQENNSPLHF.